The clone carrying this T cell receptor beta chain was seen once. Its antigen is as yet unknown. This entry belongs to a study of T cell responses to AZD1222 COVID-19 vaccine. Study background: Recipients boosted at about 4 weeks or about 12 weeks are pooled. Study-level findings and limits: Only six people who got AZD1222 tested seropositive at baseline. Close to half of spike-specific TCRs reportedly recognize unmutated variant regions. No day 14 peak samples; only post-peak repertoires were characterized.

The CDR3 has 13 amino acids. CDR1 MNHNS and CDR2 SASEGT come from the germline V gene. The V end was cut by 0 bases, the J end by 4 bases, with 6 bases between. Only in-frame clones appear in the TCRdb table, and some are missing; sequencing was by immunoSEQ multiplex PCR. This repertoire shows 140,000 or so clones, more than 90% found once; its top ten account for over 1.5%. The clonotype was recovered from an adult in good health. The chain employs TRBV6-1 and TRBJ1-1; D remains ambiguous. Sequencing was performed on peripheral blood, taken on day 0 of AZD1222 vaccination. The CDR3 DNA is TGTGCCAGCAGTGAAGCGCATGGCACTGAAGCTTTCTTT. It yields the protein CASSEAHGTEAFF.